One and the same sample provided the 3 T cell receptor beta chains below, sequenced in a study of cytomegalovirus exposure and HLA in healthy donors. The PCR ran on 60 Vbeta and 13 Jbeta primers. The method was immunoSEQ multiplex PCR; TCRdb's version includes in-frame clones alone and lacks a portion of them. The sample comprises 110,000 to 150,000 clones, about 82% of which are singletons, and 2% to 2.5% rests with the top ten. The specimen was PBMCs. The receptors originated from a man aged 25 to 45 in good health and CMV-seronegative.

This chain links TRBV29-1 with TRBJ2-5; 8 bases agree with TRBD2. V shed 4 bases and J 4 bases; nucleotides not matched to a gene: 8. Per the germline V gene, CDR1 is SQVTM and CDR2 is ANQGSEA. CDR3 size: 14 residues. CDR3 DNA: TGCAGCGTTGTTATCGGGGGGGGGTTAGAGACCCAGTACTTC. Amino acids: CSVVIGGGLETQYF.

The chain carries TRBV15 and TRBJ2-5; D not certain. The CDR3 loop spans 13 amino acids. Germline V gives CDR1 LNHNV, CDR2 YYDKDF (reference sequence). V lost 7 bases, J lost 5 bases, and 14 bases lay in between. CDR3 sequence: CATNQYFGETQYF. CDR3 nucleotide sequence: TGTGCCACCAACCAATATTTCGGGGAGACCCAGTACTTC.

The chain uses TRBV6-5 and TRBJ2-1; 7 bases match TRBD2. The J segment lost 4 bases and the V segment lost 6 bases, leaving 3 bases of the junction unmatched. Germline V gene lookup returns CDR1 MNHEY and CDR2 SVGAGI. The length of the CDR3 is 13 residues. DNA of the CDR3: TGTGCCAGCAGAAGGACTAGTTACAATGAGCAGTTCTTC. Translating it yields CASRRTSYNEQFF.